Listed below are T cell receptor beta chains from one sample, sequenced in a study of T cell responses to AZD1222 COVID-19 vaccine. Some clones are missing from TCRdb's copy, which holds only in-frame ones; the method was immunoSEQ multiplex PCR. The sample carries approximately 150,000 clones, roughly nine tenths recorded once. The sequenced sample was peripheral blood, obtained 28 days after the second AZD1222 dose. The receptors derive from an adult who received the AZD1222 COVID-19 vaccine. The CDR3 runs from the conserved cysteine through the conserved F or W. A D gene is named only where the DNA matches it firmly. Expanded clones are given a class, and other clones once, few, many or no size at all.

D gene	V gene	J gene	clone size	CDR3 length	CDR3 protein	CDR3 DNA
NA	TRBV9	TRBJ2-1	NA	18	CASSAKISPGLSYNEQFF	TGTGCCAGCAGCGCAAAGATCTCACCGGGACTTTCCTACAATGAGCAGTTCTTC
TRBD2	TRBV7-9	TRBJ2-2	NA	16	CASSIGLAGVPGELFF	TGTGCCAGCAGCATCGGACTAGCGGGAGTCCCCGGGGAGCTGTTTTTT
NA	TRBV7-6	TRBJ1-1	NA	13	CASSSPSVSEAFF	TGTGCCAGCAGCTCCCCTAGTGTTTCTGAAGCTTTCTTT
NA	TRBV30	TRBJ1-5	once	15	CAWSVPVTSNQPQHF	TGTGCCTGGAGTGTCCCAGTGACTAGCAATCAGCCCCAGCATTTT
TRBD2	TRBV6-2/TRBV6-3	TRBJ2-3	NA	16	CASSSSSGASTDTQYF	TGTGCCAGCAGTTCCTCTAGCGGAGCCAGCACAGATACGCAGTATTTT
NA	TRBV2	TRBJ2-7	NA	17	CASGEVGRMGESYEQYF	TGTGCCAGCGGGGAGGTGGGTCGGATGGGGGAATCCTACGAGCAGTACTTC
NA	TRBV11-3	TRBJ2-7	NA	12	CASSRGVAEQYF	TGTGCCAGCAGCCGGGGAGTTGCCGAGCAGTACTTC
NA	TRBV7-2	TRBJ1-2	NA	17	CASSLGDLSIYHYGYTF	TGTGCCAGCAGCTTAGGGGACCTCTCGATTTATCACTATGGCTACACCTTC
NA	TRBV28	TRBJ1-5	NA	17	CASSFRGLPYSNQPQHF	TGTGCCAGCAGTTTCAGGGGCCTCCCCTATAGCAATCAGCCCCAGCATTTT
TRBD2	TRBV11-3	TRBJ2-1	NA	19	CASSSQGVLAEFSYNEQFF	TGTGCCAGCAGCTCACAAGGAGTTCTAGCGGAATTCTCCTACAATGAGCAGTTCTTC
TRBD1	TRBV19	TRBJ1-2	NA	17	CASSMGRTGARMVGYTF	TGTGCCAGTAGTATGGGCCGGACAGGGGCACGAATGGTCGGCTACACCTTC
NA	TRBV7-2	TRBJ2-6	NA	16	CASSLSAGYGANVLTF	TGTGCCAGCAGCTTATCGGCGGGTTATGGGGCCAACGTCCTGACTTTC
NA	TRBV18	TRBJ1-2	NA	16	CASSPTWGKRGGGYTF	TGTGCCAGCTCACCCACCTGGGGCAAAAGGGGTGGAGGCTACACCTTC